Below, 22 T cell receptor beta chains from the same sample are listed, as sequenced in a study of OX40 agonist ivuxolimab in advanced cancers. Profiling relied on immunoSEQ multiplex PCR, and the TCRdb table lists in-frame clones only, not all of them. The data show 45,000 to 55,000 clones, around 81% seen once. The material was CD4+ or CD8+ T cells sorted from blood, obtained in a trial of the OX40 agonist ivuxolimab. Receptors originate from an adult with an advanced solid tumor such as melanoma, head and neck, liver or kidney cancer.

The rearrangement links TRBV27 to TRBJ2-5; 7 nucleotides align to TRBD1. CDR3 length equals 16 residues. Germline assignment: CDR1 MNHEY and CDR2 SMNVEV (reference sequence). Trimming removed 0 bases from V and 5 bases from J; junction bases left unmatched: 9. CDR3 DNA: TGTGCCAGCAGTTTATCCCGGACAGGACCCCCGGAGACCCAGTACTTC. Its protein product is CASSLSRTGPPETQYF.

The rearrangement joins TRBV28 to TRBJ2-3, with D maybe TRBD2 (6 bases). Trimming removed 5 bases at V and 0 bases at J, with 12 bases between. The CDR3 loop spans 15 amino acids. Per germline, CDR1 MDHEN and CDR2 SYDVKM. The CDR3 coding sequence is TGTGCCAGCAGTATATTAGCGGTGAGCACAGATACGCAGTATTTT. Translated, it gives CASSILAVSTDTQYF.

The CDR3 sequence is CASSTGGPYNEQFF. The CDR3 DNA is TGTGCCAGCAGTACGGGAGGGCCCTACAATGAGCAGTTCTTC. J is TRBJ2-1 and V is TRBV6-4; TRBD2 aligns across 8 bases. The germline V gene has CDR1 MRHNA and CDR2 SNTAGT. V was clipped by 5 bases and J by 2 bases; unmatched bases: 2. The CDR3 is 14 residues long.

In DNA form, the CDR3 reads TGTGCCAGCAGCTTAGCGGGGATTGCAGATACGCAGTATTTT. Translated: CASSLAGIADTQYF. The chain uses TRBV7-9 and TRBJ2-3; D not certain. CDR1 is SEHNR and CDR2 is FQNEAQ in the germline V gene (reference sequence). CDR3 length equals 14 residues. The germline V and J ends were trimmed by 0 bases and 4 bases, with 8 bases remaining between them.

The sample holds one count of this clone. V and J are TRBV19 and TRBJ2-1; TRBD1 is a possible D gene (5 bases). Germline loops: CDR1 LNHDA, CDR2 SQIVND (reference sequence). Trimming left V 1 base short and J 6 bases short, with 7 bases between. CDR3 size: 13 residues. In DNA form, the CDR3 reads TGTGCCAGTAGTATAGGGGGCCTCAATGAGCAGTTCTTC. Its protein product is CASSIGGLNEQFF.

The CDR3 spells CASSQLQVLGTGANVLTF. The CDR3 DNA reads TGTGCCAGCAGCCAACTACAGGTACTCGGAACTGGGGCCAACGTCCTGACTTTC. J is TRBJ2-6 and V is TRBV14; the D gene is possibly TRBD1 (5 bases). The germline V gene encodes CDR1 SGHDN and CDR2 FVKESK. V was trimmed by 2 bases and J by 2 bases, leaving 16 bases between them. CDR3 length: 18 amino acids.

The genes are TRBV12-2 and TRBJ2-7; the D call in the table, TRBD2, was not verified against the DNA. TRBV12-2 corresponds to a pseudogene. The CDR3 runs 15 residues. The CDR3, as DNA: TGTGCAAGTCGCTTAGGGCTAGCGGGAGGCTACCACGTTCTCTTC. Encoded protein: CASRLGLAGGYHVLF.

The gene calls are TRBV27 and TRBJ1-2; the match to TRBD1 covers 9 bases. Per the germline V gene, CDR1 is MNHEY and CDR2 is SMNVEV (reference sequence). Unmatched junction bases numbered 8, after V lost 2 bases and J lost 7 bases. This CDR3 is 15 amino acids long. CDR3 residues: CASSLQQGAIRGYTF. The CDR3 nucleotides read TGTGCCAGCAGTTTACAACAGGGGGCTATACGTGGCTACACCTTC.

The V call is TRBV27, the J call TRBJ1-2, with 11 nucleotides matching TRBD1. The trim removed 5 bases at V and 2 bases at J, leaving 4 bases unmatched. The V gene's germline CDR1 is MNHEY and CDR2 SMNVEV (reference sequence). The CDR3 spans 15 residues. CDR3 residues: CASSPGTGGNYGYTF. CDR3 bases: TGTGCCAGCAGTCCGGGGACAGGGGGGAACTATGGCTACACCTTC.

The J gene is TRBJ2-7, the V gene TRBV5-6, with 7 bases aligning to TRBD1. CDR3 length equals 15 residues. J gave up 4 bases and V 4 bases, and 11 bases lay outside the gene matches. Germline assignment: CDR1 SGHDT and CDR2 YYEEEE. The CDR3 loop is CASSRPGTELYEQYF. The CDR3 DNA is TGTGCCAGCAGCCGCCCCGGGACAGAGTTATACGAGCAGTACTTC.

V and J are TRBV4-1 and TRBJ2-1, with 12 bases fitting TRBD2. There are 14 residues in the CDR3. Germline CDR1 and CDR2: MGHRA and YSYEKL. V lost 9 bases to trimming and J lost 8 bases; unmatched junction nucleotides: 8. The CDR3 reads CASGTTSGSDEQFF. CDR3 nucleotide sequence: TGCGCCAGTGGTACGACTAGCGGGAGCGATGAGCAGTTCTTC.

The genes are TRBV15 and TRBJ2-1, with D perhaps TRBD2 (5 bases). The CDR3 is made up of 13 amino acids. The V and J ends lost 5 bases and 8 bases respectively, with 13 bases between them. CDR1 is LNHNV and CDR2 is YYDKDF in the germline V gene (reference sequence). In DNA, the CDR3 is TGTGCCACCAGCGGACTCTTCACGGATGAGCAGTTCTTC. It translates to CATSGLFTDEQFF.

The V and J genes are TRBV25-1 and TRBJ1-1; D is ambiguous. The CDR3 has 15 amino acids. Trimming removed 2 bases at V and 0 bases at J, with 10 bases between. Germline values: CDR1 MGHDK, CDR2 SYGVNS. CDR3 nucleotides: TGTGCCAGCAGTGAAGATAGCGATTTGAACACTGAAGCTTTCTTT. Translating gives CASSEDSDLNTEAFF.

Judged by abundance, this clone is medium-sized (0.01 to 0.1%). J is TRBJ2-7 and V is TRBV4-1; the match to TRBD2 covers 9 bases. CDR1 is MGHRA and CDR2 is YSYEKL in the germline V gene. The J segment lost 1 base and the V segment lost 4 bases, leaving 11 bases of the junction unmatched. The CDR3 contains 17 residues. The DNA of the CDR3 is TGCGCCAGCAGCCCCAAGATGTCTAGCGGGGCATCCTACGAGCAGTACTTC. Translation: CASSPKMSSGASYEQYF.

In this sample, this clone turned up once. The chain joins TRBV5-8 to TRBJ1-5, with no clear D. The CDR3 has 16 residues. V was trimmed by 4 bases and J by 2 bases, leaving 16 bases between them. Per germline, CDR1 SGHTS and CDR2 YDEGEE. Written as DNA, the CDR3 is TGTGCCAGCAGCCTCGGTTGGTCCGGGGGCAATCAGCCCCAGCATTTT. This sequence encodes CASSLGWSGGNQPQHF.

The DNA of the CDR3 is TGTGCCAGTAGTAAACTACAGCATAGCCAAGAGACCCAGTACTTC. It translates to CASSKLQHSQETQYF. The V gene is TRBV19, the J gene TRBJ2-5; D unclear. This CDR3 has 15 amino acids. Trimming removed 4 bases at V and 1 base at J, with 13 bases between. Germline CDR1 LNHDA, CDR2 SQIVND (reference sequence).

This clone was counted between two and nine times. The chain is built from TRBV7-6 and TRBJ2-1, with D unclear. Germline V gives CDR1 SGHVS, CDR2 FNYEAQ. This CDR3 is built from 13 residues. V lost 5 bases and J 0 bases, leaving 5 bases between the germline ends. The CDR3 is CASSPRSYNEQFF. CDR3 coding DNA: TGTGCCAGCAGCCCCCGCTCCTACAATGAGCAGTTCTTC.

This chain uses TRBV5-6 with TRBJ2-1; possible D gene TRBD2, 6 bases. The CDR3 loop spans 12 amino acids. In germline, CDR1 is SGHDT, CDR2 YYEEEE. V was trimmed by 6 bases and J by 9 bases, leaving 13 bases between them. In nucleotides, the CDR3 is TGTGCCAGCACCCCAGCGGGCGGTGAGCAGTTCTTC. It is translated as CASTPAGGEQFF.

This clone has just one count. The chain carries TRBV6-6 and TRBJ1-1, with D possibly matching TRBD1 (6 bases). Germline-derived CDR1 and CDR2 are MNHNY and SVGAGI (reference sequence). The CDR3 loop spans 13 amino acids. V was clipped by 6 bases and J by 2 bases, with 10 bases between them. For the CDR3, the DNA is TGTGCCAGCAGGTGGACAGCAAACACTGAAGCTTTCTTT. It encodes CASRWTANTEAFF.

CDR3 sequence (DNA): TGCGCCAGCAGCCAAGATACTGGACAGCTTAATGAAAAACTGTTTTTT. This codes for CASSQDTGQLNEKLFF. This rearrangement joins TRBV4-3 to TRBJ1-4; weak D call: TRBD1 (6 bases). The CDR3 spans 16 residues. Trimming removed 0 bases from V and 4 bases from J, with 12 bases in between. CDR1 and CDR2 (germline): LGHNA, YSLEER.

The CDR3 sequence is CASSLGGLADQETQYF. The DNA of the CDR3 is TGTGCCAGCAGTTTGGGGGGACTAGCGGACCAAGAGACCCAGTACTTC. The chain employs TRBV28 and TRBJ2-5; 11 nucleotides line up with TRBD2. CDR1 is MDHEN and CDR2 is SYDVKM in the germline V gene. The CDR3 extends over 16 amino acids. V dropped 3 bases and J dropped 0; count of bases not matched to a gene: 3.

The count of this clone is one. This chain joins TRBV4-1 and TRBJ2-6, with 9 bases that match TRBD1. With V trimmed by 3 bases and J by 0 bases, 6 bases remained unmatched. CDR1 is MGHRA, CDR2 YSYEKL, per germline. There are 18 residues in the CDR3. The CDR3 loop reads CASSQRDREISGANVLTF. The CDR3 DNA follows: TGCGCCAGCAGCCAGAGGGACAGGGAAATCTCTGGGGCCAACGTCCTGACTTTC.